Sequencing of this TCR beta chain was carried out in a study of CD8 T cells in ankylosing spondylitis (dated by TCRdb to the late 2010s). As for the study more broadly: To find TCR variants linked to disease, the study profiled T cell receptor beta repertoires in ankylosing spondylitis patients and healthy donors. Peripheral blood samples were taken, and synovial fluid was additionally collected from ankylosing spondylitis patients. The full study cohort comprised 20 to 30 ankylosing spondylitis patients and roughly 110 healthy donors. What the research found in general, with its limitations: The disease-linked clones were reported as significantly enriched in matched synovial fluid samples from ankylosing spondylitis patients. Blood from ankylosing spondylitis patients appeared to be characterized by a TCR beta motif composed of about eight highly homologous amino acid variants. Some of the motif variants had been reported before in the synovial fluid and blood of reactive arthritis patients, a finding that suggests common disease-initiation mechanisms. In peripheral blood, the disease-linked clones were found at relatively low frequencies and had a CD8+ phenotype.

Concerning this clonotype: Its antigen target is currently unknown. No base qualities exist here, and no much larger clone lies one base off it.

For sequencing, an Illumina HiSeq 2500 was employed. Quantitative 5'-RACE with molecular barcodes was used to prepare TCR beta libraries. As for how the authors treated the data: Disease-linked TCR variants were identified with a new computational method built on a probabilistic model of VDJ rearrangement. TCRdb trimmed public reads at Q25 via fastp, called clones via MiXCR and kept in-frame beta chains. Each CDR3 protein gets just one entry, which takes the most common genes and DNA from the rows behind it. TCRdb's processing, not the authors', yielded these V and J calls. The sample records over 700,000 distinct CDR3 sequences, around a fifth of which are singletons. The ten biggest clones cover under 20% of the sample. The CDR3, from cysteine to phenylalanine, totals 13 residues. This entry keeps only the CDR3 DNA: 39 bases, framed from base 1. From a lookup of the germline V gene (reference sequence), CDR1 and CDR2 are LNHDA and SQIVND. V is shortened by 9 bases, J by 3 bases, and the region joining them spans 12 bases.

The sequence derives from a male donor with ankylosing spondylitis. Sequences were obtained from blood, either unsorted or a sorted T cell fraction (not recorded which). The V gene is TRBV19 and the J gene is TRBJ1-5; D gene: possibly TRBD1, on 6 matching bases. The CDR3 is CASKGGLNQPQHF. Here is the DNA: TGTGCCAGCAAGGGGGGCCTCAATCAGCCCCAGCATTTT. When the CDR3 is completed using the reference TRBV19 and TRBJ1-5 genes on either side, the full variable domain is DGGITQSPKYLFRKEGQNVTLSCEQNLNHDAMYWYRQDPGQGLRLIYYSQIVNDFQKGDIAEGYSVSREKKESFPLTVTSAQKNPTAFYLCASKGGLNQPQHFGDGTRLSIL.